This T cell receptor beta chain appears in the sequencing data of a study of tumor-infiltrating lymphocytes in localized non-small cell lung cancer. Study as a whole: Several tumor histologies, both smoking statuses, and some post-neoadjuvant chemotherapy samples were included. The study, taken as a whole, reports: Different pieces of the same tissue went to different assays, confounding technical variation with intratumor heterogeneity.

Points on this clone: Its antigen is as yet unknown.

Clones were read by immunoSEQ multiplex PCR, and TCRdb kept only the in-frame ones, dropping some. Of 15,000 to 20,000 clones listed, more than 70% are singletons. The receptor was isolated from a human donor with non-small cell lung cancer. Sequencing was carried out using uninvolved lung tissue not adjacent to the tumor.

CDR3 nucleotide sequence: TGTGCCAGCAGCGAAGGGGGTAGCGGGAGGGCCGAGGAGACCCAGTACTTC. The encoded protein is CASSEGGSGRAEETQYF. V gene TRBV5-4 combines with J gene TRBJ2-5, with 11 bases fitting TRBD2. The length of the CDR3 is 17 residues. Germline-derived CDR1 and CDR2 are SGHNT and YYREEE (reference sequence). V shed 4 bases, J shed 5 bases, and the junction held 13 bases outside the gene matches.